This TCR beta chain was retrieved from a study of T-cell reconstitution after alpha-beta-depleted transplantation in children. Looked up from germline, CDR1 is SGHRS and CDR2 is YFSETQ. Trimming removed 2 bases from V and 0 bases from J; junction bases left unmatched: 7. The CDR3 runs to 17 residues. The TCRbeta library incorporated unique molecular identifiers. TCRdb re-called the PCR reads through MiXCR, storing one row per CDR3 protein. Of about 600,000 distinct CDR3 sequences in the sample, about 10% were seen once. Here the sequenced sample was PBMCs from the stem cell graft donor, taken from the stem cell graft. The chain is built from TRBV5-1 and TRBJ2-1; 8 nucleotides match TRBD2. The sequence was collected from a human donor who donated a stem cell graft to a child with acute myeloid leukemia. In nucleotides, the CDR3 is TGCGCCAGCAGCTTTGCTAGCGGGTCGAGCTCCTACAATGAGCAGTTCTTC. Translating gives CASSFASGSSSYNEQFF.